This T cell receptor (beta chain) came from a study of cytomegalovirus exposure and HLA in healthy donors. Vbeta (60) and Jbeta (13) primers were used in the PCR. Libraries were prepared by immunoSEQ multiplex PCR; TCRdb keeps only in-frame clonotypes and omits some of them. Among 190,000 or so clones listed, around 79% were seen once. The CDR3 extends over 13 amino acids. With 4 bases removed from V and 8 bases from J, the gap between germline ends came to 15 bases. Germline CDR1 SGDLS, CDR2 YYNGEE. What was sequenced was PBMCs. This sequence joins TRBV9 and TRBJ1-1; unclear D gene. The source of this sequence is a male donor in good health and CMV-seropositive. The CDR3 nucleotides read TGTGCCAGCAGCCCGGGAGGAGGCCCCGAAGCTTTCTTT. As protein: CASSPGGGPEAFF.